This T cell receptor (beta chain) comes out of a study of OX40 agonist ivuxolimab in advanced cancers. The CDR3 has 16 amino acids. With 4 bases clipped from V and 2 bases from J, the junction kept 4 bases outside the gene matches. Germline assignment: CDR1 SGHTA and CDR2 FQGNSA. This table comes from immunoSEQ multiplex PCR, and its TCRdb copy is limited to in-frame clones, with some not included. The data hold 30,000 to 45,000 clones, with 70% to 85% observed a single time. The chain uses TRBV7-2 and TRBJ2-6, with 8 bases identical to TRBD2. Here the sequenced sample was CD4+ or CD8+ T cells sorted from blood, taken in a trial of the OX40 agonist ivuxolimab. This sequence was found in an adult with an advanced solid tumor such as melanoma, head and neck, liver or kidney cancer. The CDR3 coding sequence is TGTGCCAGCAGCTCTCAAGCGGGGGCTGGGGCCAACGTCCTGACTTTC. Encoded protein: CASSSQAGAGANVLTF.